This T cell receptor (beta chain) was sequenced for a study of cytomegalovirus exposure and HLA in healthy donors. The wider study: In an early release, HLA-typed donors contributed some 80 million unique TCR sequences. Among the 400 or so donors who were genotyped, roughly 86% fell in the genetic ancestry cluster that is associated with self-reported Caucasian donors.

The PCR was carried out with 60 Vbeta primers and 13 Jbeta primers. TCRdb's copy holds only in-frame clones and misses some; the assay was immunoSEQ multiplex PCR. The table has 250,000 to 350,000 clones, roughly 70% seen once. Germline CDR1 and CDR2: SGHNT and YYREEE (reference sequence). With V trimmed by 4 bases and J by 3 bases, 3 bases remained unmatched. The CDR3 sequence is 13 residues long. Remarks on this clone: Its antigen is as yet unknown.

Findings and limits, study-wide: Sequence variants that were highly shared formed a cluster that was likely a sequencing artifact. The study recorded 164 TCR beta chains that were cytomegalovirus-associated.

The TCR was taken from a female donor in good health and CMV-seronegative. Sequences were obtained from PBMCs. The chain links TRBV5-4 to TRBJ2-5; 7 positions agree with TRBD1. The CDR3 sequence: CASSTTGEETQYF. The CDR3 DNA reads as TGTGCCAGCAGCACAACAGGGGAAGAGACCCAGTACTTC.